The 9 T cell receptor beta chains listed next were all sequenced from one sample in a study of identical twins. MiXCR was run by TCRdb on the 5' RACE reads, yielding one entry per CDR3 protein. The sample includes 430,000 or so distinct CDR3 sequences, approximately 24% seen only once; the top ten take about 2.7%. The sample was also linked to a second study, of T cells expressing NK-cell markers.

The sample comprised CD4+ T cells sorted from blood. The receptor source for this set is a woman aged 18-35 years in good health.

This clonotype occurred a few times. The V gene is TRBV20-1, the J gene TRBJ1-5; TRBD1 agrees at 8 bases. The germline CDR1 and CDR2 sequences are DFQATT and SNEGSKA (reference sequence). The J segment lost 5 bases and the V segment lost 3 bases, leaving 6 bases of the junction unmatched. CDR3 length: 14 residues. CDR3 in amino acids: CSASRGQVDQPQHF. CDR3 DNA sequence: TGCAGTGCTAGCAGGGGGCAGGTGGATCAGCCCCAGCATTTT.

This clonotype was detected a few times. This chain joins TRBV7-3 and TRBJ1-5; D remains unclear. The CDR3 length is 13 residues. The germline gives CDR1 SGHTA, CDR2 FQGTGA. Trimming stripped 6 bases from V and 5 bases from J, with 11 bases between. CDR3 region: CASSMAPDQPQHF. DNA of the CDR3: TGTGCCAGCAGTATGGCTCCAGATCAGCCCCAGCATTTT. The variable domain in full, completed from reference TRBV7-3 and TRBJ1-5, reads GAGVSQTPSNKVTEKGKYVELRCDPISGHTALYWYRQSLGQGPEFLIYFQGTGAADDSGLPNDRFFAVRPEGSVSTLKIQRTERGDSAVYLCASSMAPDQPQHFGDGTRLSIL.

This clonotype was recorded a few times. For the CDR3, the DNA is TGTGCCAGCAGCTTAGAGCAGGGGCGTTTGGCTTTCTTT. This codes for CASSLEQGRLAFF. The chain couples TRBV7-2 to TRBJ1-1, with D possibly TRBD1 on 6 matching bases. This CDR3 contains 13 residues. The V gene's germline CDR1 is SGHTA and CDR2 FQGNSA. V was cut by 1 base and J by 11 bases, with 14 bases left in between.

This clonotype was detected only once. The chain joins TRBV10-3 to TRBJ2-1; D gene uncertain. The CDR3 is 12 residues long. V lost 4 bases, J lost 6 bases, and 7 bases lay in between. Germline loops: CDR1 ENHRY, CDR2 SYGVKD. The CDR3 bases are TGTGCCATCAGTGCGGGCCTCAATGAGCAGTTCTTC. This sequence encodes CAISAGLNEQFF.

This clonotype was seen a few times. The chain uses TRBV15 and TRBJ2-1; TRBD2 might be the D (6 bases). V lost 0 bases to trimming and J lost 4 bases, with 13 bases between them. CDR1 is LNHNV, CDR2 YYDKDF, per germline (reference sequence). The CDR3 extends over 16 amino acids. This chain's CDR3 is CATSRDVGGRYNEQFF. The CDR3 DNA follows: TGTGCCACCAGCAGAGATGTGGGGGGAAGATACAATGAGCAGTTCTTC.

J is TRBJ2-1 and V is TRBV27; TRBD2 aligns across 10 bases. The CDR3 covers 18 residues. Germline V gene data show CDR1 as MNHEY and CDR2 as SMNVEV (reference sequence). V shed 7 bases, J shed 5 bases, and the junction held 17 bases outside the gene matches. This chain's CDR3 is CASTGSGTSATKNNEQFF. The DNA of the CDR3 is TGTGCCAGCACCGGATCCGGGACTAGCGCCACGAAGAACAATGAGCAGTTCTTC.

The CDR3 region is CASLLAGGGYNEQFF. In DNA, the CDR3 is TGTGCCAGTTTACTAGCGGGGGGCGGATACAATGAGCAGTTCTTC. The chain joins TRBV7-9 to TRBJ2-1; 12 bases align to TRBD2. This CDR3 region has 15 residues. V dropped 9 bases and J dropped 4; count of bases not matched to a gene: 7. Germline CDR1 SEHNR, CDR2 FQNEAQ (reference sequence).

This clonotype has more than one count but fewer than ten. The chain joins TRBV6-1 to TRBJ2-7; tentative D call: TRBD1 (6 bases). Germline assignment: CDR1 MNHNS and CDR2 SASEGT. Trimming took 6 bases from V and 6 from J, leaving 24 bases between them. The CDR3 length is 16 residues. For the CDR3, the DNA is TGTGCCAGCAGCCCGATGAGACAGGCGCTCAGCGGCGAGCAGTACTTC. Translated, it gives CASSPMRQALSGEQYF.

The chain has TRBV6-1 and TRBJ2-4, with 8 bases lining up with TRBD1. CDR3 length: 19 amino acids. The junction had 17 bases not matched to a gene; V was cut back by 7 bases and J by 0 bases. Germline values: CDR1 MNHNS, CDR2 SASEGT. CDR3 amino acids: CASTPRGLRGNLAKNIQYF. The CDR3, as DNA: TGTGCCAGCACCCCCAGGGGGCTCAGGGGGAACCTAGCCAAAAACATTCAGTACTTC.